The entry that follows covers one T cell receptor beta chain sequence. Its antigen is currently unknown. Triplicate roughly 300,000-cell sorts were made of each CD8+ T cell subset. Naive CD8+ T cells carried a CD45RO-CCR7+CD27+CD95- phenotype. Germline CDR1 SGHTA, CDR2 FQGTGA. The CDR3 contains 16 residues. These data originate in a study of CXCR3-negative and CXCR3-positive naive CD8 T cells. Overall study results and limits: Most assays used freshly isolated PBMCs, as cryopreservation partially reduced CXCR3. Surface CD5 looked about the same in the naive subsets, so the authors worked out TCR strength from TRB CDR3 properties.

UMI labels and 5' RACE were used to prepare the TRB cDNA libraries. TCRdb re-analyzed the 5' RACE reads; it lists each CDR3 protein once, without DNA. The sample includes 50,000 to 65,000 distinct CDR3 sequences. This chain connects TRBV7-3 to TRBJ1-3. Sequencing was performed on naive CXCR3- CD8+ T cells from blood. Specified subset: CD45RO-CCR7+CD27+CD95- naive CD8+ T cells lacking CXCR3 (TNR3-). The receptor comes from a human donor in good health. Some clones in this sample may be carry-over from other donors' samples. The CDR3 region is CASSLKAQPRVNTIYF. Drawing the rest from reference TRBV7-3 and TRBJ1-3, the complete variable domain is GAGVSQTPSNKVTEKGKYVELRCDPISGHTALYWYRQSLGQGPEFLIYFQGTGAADDSGLPNDRFFAVRPEGSVSTLKIQRTERGDSAVYLCASSLKAQPRVNTIYFGEGSWLTVV.